This T cell receptor beta chain was identified in a study of memory B cells and T cells in multiple sclerosis (dated by TCRdb to the late 2010s). Regarding the study in general: TCR beta repertoires of autoproliferating peripheral T cells were compared with the TCR beta repertoires of brain lesion-infiltrating T cells in multiple sclerosis patients. TCR sequencing involved a couple of multiple sclerosis patients from whom brain lesions at autopsy or brain-infiltrating cells from biopsy were available.

PBMCs were isolated by Ficoll density gradient centrifugation and cryopreserved before use. In regard to this clone: What antigen it recognizes has not been identified. No base-level quality is on record; no much larger clone is a single base apart.

What the authors observed across the whole study: Because clone-set sizes differed between compartments, counts of shared clonotypes were influenced and normalization was required.

The immunoSEQ Platform was used to amplify TCRbeta CDR3 regions from extracted genomic DNA. Multiplex PCR, high-throughput sequencing and a vendor bioinformatics pipeline were brought together in the immunoSEQ assay. Per the authors' processing: Non-productive sequences and CDR3s shorter than 4 amino acids were excluded, and clonotype frequencies were recalculated for each sample. In immunoSEQ Analyzer 2.0, a clonotype counted as shared when the CDR3 amino acid, V gene and J gene sequences were identical. Repertoire overlap was normalized by dividing shared clonotype counts by the product of both clone-set sizes, scaled by 1000 into arbitrary units. TCRdb re-hosts the immuneACCESS table, in-frame sequences only. Its copies lack some clones; in the studies checked, an unresolved V gene accounts for under half of them, and the cause for the rest is not known. D and trimming were read from the DNA, whereas the V and J calls and clone size are those reported in that table. The sample table shows 13,000 to 15,000 clones, and 69% are seen once. Of the sample, around 2.3% is held by the ten largest clones.

This sequence was found in a human donor with multiple sclerosis. The sequenced material came from memory (CD45RO+) CD4+ T cells from blood. The meaning of the sample's cell subset or site label: CD45RO+ memory T cells sorted from peripheral blood.

The CDR3 protein is CASSFKQGNEKLFF. In nucleotides, the sequence is TGTGCCAGCAGCTTTAAGCAGGGAAATGAAAAACTGTTTTTT. This receptor chain uses TRBV5-6 and TRBJ1-4, with a weak D call of TRBD1 (5 bases match). The germline V gene yields SGHDT for CDR1 and YYEEEE for CDR2. The CDR3 spans 14 residues, from the cysteine through the phenylalanine. Only CDR3 DNA is held: 42 bases, read in frame from base 1. V loses 2 bases, J loses 5 bases, and the germline ends lie 10 bases apart.